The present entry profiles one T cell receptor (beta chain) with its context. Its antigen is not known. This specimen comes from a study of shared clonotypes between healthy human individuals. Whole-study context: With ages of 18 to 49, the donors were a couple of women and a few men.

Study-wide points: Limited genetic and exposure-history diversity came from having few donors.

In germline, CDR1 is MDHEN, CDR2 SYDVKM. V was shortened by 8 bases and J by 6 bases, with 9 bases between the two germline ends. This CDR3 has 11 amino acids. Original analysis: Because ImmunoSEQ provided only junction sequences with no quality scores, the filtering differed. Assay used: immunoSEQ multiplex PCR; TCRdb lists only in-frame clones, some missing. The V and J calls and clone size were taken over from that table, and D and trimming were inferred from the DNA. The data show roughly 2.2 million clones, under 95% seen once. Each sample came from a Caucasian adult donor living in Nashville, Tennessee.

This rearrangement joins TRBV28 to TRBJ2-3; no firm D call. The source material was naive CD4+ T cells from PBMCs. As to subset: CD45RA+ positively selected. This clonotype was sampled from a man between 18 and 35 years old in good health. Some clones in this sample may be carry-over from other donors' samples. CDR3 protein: CASRHRDTQYF. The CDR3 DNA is TGTGCCAGCCGCCATCGGGATACGCAGTATTTT.